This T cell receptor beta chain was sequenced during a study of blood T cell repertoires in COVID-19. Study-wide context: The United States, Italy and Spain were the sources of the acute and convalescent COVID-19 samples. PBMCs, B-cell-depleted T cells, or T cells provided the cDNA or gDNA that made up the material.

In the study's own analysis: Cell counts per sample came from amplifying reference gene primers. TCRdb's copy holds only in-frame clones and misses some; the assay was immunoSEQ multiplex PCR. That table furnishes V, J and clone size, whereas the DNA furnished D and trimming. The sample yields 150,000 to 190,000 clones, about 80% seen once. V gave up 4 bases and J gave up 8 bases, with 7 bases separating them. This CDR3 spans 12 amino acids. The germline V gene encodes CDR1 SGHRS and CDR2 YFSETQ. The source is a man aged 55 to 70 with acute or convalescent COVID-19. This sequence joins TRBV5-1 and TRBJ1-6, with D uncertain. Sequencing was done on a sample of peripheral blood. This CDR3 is CASSNADSPLHF. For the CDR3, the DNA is TGCGCCAGCAGCAATGCGGATTCACCCCTCCACTTT. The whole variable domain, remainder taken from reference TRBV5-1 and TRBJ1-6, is KAGVTQTPRYLIKTRGQQVTLSCSPISGHRSVSWYQQTPGQGLQFLFEYFSETQRNKGNFPGRFSGRQFSNSRSEMNVSTLELGDSALYLCASSNADSPLHFGNGTRLTVT.